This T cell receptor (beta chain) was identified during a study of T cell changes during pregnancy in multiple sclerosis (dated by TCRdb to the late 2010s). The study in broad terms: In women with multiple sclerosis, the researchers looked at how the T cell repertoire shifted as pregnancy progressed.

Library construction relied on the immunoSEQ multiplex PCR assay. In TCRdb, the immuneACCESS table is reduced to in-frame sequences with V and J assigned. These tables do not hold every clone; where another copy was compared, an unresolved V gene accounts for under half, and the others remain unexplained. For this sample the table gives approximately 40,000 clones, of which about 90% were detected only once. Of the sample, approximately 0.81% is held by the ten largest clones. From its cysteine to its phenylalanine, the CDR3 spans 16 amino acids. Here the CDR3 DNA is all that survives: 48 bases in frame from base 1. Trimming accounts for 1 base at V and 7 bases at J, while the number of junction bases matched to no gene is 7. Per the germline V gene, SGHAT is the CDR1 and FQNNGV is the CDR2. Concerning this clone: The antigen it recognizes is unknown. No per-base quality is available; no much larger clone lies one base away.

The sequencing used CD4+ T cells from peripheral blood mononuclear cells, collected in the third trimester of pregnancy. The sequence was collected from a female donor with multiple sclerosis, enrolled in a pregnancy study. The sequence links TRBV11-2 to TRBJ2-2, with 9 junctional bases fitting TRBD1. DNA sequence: TGTGCCAGCAGCTTAGCGGGACAGGGCAGAGGCGGGGAGCTGTTTTTT. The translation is CASSLAGQGRGGELFF.